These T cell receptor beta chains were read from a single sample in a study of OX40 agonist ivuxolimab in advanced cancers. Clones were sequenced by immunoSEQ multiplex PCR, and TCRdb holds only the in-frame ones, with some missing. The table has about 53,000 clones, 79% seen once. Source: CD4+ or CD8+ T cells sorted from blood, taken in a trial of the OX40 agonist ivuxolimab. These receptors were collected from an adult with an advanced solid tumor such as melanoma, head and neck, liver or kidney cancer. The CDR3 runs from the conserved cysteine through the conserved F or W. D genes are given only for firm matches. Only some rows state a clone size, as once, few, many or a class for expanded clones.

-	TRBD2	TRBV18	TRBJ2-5	CASSHRTRQETQYF	TGTGCCAGCTCACACAGGACTAGGCAAGAGACCCAGTACTTC
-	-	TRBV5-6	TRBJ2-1	CASSPPTAVNNEQFF	TGTGCCAGCAGCCCGCCGACAGCGGTAAACAATGAGCAGTTCTTC
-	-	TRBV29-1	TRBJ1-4	CSVEDGLNEKLFF	TGCAGCGTTGAAGACGGACTTAATGAAAAACTGTTTTTT
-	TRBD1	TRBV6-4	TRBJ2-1	CASSDRGLYNEQFF	TGTGCCAGCAGTGACAGGGGGCTGTACAATGAGCAGTTCTTC
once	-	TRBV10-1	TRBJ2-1	CASSESIFLDEQFF	TGCGCCAGCAGTGAGTCGATATTTTTGGATGAGCAGTTCTTC
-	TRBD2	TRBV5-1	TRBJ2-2	CASTGTSRTTGELFF	TGCGCAAGTACGGGGACTAGCCGTACCACCGGGGAGCTGTTTTTT
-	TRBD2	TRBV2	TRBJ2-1	CASSEVGLAELGEQFF	TGTGCCAGCAGTGAAGTAGGACTAGCGGAGCTGGGCGAGCAGTTCTTC
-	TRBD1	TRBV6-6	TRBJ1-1	CASGRRDRVFEAFF	TGTGCCAGCGGGAGGCGGGACAGGGTTTTTGAAGCTTTCTTT
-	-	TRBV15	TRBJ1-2	CATTPVLRYGYTF	TGTGCCACCACCCCCGTCCTACGCTATGGCTACACCTTC
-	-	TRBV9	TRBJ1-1	CASSVGWGSMNTEAFF	TGTGCCAGCAGCGTAGGCTGGGGCAGCATGAACACTGAAGCTTTCTTT
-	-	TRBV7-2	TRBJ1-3	CASSLTTGQLGPGNTIYF	TGTGCCAGCAGCTTAACCACAGGACAACTCGGGCCCGGAAACACCATATATTTT
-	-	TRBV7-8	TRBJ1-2	CASSLQGGGLIEGYTF	TGTGCCAGCAGCCTACAAGGTGGGGGGCTTATCGAAGGCTACACCTTC
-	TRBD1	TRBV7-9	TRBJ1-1	CASSLETGRAFF	TGTGCCAGCAGCTTAGAGACAGGGCGAGCTTTCTTT
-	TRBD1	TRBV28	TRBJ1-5	CASRTGGGQPQHF	TGTGCCAGCAGAACAGGGGGGGGACAGCCCCAGCATTTT
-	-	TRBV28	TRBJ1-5	CASSPMNQPQHF	TGTGCCAGCAGTCCAATGAATCAGCCCCAGCATTTT
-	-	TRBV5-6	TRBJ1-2	CASSLYGTANYGYTF	TGTGCCAGCAGCTTGTACGGGACGGCTAACTATGGCTACACCTTC
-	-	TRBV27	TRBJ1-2	CASSLSGGGGYTF	TGTGCCAGCAGTTTATCGGGGGGAGGCGGCTACACCTTC
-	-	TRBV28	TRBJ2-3	CASSLGPRFVLSTDTQYF	TGTGCCAGCAGTTTAGGCCCGAGGTTTGTGCTCAGCACAGATACGCAGTATTTT
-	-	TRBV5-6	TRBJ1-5	CASSFGPAPRQPQHF	TGTGCCAGCAGCTTCGGACCCGCACCGCGCCAGCCCCAGCATTTT
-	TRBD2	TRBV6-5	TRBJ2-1	CASSPRLAGGLEQFF	TGTGCCAGCAGTCCAAGACTAGCGGGAGGTCTTGAGCAGTTCTTC
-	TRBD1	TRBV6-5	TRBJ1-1	CASSYSSGTANTEAFF	TGTGCCAGCAGTTACTCGAGTGGGACAGCGAACACTGAAGCTTTCTTT
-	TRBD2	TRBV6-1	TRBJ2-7	CASIRAGGAYEQYF	TGTGCCAGCATCCGAGCGGGAGGAGCCTACGAGCAGTACTTC
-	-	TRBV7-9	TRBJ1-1	CASSLSLRTEAFF	TGTGCCAGCAGCTTAAGCCTAAGGACTGAAGCTTTCTTT
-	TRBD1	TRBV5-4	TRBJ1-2	CASSADRPYGYTF	TGTGCCAGCAGCGCGGACAGGCCCTATGGCTACACCTTC
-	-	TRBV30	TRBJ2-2	CAWSGGGGRANTGELFF	TGTGCCTGGAGTGGAGGGGGAGGTCGGGCGAACACCGGGGAGCTGTTTTTT
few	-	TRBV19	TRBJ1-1	CASSKGSLNTEAFF	TGTGCCAGTAGTAAAGGGAGTCTGAACACTGAAGCTTTCTTT
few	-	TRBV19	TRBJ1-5	CASAGVEEQPQHF	TGTGCCAGTGCGGGGGTAGAGGAACAGCCCCAGCATTTT
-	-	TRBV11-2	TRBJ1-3	CASSNPSGNTIYF	TGTGCCAGCAGTAACCCGTCCGGAAACACCATATATTTT
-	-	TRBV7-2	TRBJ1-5	CASSLGGVGQPQHF	TGTGCCAGCAGCTTAGGCGGGGTCGGTCAGCCCCAGCATTTT
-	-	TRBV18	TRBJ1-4	CASSQDVGEKLFF	TGTGCCAGCTCACAGGACGTGGGAGAAAAACTGTTTTTT
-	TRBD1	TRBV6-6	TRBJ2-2	CASGQATTGELFF	TGTGCCAGCGGACAGGCGACCACCGGGGAGCTGTTTTTT
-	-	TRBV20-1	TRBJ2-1	CSAPGETEQFF	TGCAGTGCTCCTGGCGAGACGGAGCAGTTCTTC
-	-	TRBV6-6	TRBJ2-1	CASSYSWSLRDNEQFF	TGTGCCAGCAGTTACTCCTGGAGCCTCCGGGACAATGAGCAGTTCTTC
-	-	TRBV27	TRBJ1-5	CASSLIQPQHF	TGTGCCAGCAGTTTAATTCAGCCCCAGCATTTT
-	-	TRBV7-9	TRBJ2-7	CASSFSWTTVF	TGTGCCAGCAGCTTTTCCTGGACGACCGTCTTC
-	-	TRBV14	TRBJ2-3	CASSQGSRTQYF	TGTGCCAGCAGCCAAGGTTCACGTACGCAGTATTTT
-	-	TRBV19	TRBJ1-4	CASSIFGREEKLFF	TGTGCCAGTAGTATATTCGGCAGGGAGGAAAAACTGTTTTTT
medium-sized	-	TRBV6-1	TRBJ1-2	CASSPSRSGGYTF	TGTGCCAGCAGCCCATCTCGCTCGGGTGGCTACACCTTC
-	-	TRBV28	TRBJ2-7	CASNPPRAYEQYF	TGTGCCAGCAACCCTCCCCGGGCTTACGAGCAGTACTTC
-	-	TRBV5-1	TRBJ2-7	CASSLVSGSFHEQYF	TGCGCCAGCAGCTTGGTATCAGGGAGTTTCCACGAGCAGTACTTC
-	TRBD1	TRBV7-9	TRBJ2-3	CASSLGQGAVDTQYF	TGTGCCAGCAGCTTAGGGCAGGGGGCGGTAGATACGCAGTATTTT